This TCR beta chain stems from a study of glioma-infiltrating T cells after dendritic cell vaccination. Study background: Three intradermal dendritic cell vaccine injections were given every two weeks.

Time point described: after dendritic cell vaccination, including at tumor progression/relapse. CDR1 MDHEN and CDR2 SYDVKM come from the germline V gene. Deletions cut 2 bases from V and 5 bases from J, with 15 bases between. The CDR3 totals 15 residues. Up to 2 ug genomic DNA was used for TCRB CDR3 amplification. Sequencing was performed with immunoSEQ multiplex PCR; in TCRdb, only in-frame clones are kept and a portion is missing. The sample records approximately 50,000 clones, around nine tenths being singletons. This specimen consisted of blood, obtained after dendritic cell vaccination. This chain uses TRBV28 with TRBJ2-5, with a tentative D call TRBD2 (7 bases). The TCR comes from a human donor with glioblastoma. The CDR3 is CASSLRGGVLETQYF. The DNA of the CDR3 is TGTGCCAGCAGTTTACGCGGGGGCGTTCTGGAGACCCAGTACTTC.